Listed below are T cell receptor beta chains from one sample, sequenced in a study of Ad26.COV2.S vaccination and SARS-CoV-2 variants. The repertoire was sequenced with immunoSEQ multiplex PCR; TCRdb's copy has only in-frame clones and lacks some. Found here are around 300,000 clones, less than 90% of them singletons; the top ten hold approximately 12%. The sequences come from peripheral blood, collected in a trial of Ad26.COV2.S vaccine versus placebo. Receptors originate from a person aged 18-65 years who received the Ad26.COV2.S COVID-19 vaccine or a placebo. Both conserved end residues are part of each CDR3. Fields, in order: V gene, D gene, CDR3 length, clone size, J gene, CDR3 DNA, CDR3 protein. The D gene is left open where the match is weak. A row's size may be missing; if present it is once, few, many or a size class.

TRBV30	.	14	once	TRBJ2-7	TGTGCCTGGAACAAACACATTATAATGAACGAGCAGTACTTC	CAWNKHIIMNEQYF
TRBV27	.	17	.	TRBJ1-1	TGTGCCAGCAGTTTATGGGGCGGGGGTCGGGAGGGCACTGAAGCTTTCTTT	CASSLWGGGREGTEAFF
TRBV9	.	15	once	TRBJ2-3	TGTGCCAGCAGCCCAACCGTAAGAGGCACAGATACGCAGTATTTT	CASSPTVRGTDTQYF
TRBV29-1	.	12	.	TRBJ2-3	TGCAGCGTTAGCCCAGGGGAAGATACGCAGTATTTT	CSVSPGEDTQYF
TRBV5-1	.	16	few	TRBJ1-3	TGCGCCAGCAGCTTGGTACCCCCGGACTCTGGAAACACCATATATTTT	CASSLVPPDSGNTIYF
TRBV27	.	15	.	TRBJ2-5	TGTGCCAGCAGTCCCAGGGGTCGTGCTCGGGAGACCCAGTACTTC	CASSPRGRARETQYF
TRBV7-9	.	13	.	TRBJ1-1	TGTGCCAGCAGTTTACAGGGAGGCACTGAAGCTTTCTTT	CASSLQGGTEAFF
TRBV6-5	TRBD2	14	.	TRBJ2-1	TGTGCCAGCAGAACAAGCGGGGGTGGCGATGAGCAGTTCTTC	CASRTSGGGDEQFF
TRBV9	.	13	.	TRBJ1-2	TGTGCCAGCAGCGGACAGCCGTCTATTGGCTACACCTTC	CASSGQPSIGYTF
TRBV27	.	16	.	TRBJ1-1	TGTGCCAGCAGCCCCCCCGGACTCCTCATGAACACTGAAGCTTTCTTT	CASSPPGLLMNTEAFF
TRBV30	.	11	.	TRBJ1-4	TGTGCCGGAGCAGAAGATGAAAAACTGTTTTTT	CAGAEDEKLFF
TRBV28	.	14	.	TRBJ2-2	TGTGCCAGCAGAGCCGGGACAAACTTCGGGGAGCTGTTTTTT	CASRAGTNFGELFF
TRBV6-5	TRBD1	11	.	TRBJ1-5	TGTTCGACAGGGAGCAATCAGCCCCAGCATTTT	CSTGSNQPQHF
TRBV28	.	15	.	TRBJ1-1	TGTGCCAGCAGCGAGGGGACACCCATGAACACTGAAGCTTTCTTT	CASSEGTPMNTEAFF
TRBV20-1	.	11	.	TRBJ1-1	TGCAGTGCTCCTGAAAACACTGAAGCTTTCTTT	CSAPENTEAFF
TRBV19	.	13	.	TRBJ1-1	TGTGCCAGTAGTACCCAAAAGGGGACTGAAGCTTTCTTT	CASSTQKGTEAFF
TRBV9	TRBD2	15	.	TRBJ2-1	TGTGCCAGCAGCGCCCGGTCGGGACTAGCAGGGGAGCAGTTCTTC	CASSARSGLAGEQFF
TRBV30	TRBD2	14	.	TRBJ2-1	TGTGCCTGTGGGACTATTAGCTCCTACAATGAGCAGTTCTTC	CACGTISSYNEQFF
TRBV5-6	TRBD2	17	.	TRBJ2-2	TGTGCCAGCAGCCATACCCCGGGGGGAGGATTAACCGGGGAGCTGTTTTTT	CASSHTPGGGLTGELFF
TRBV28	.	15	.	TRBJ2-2	TGTGCCAGCAGCGCCCCCCCGCCCAACACCGGGGAGCTGTTTTTT	CASSAPPPNTGELFF
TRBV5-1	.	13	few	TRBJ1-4	TGCGCCAGCAGCCATAGGGCAAGTGAAAAACTGTTTTTT	CASSHRASEKLFF
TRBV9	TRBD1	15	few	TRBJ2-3	TGTGCCAGCAGCGTAGGACAGGGAAAGCCAGATACGCAGTATTTT	CASSVGQGKPDTQYF
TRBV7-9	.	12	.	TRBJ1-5	TGTGCCAGCAGCTTTCAAGCTGAGCCCCAGCATTTT	CASSFQAEPQHF
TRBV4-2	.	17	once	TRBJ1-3	TGTGCCAGCAGCCAGCCCTGGGGCAAATACTCTGGAAACACCATATATTTT	CASSQPWGKYSGNTIYF
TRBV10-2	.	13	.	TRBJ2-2	TGCGCCAGCGTAGGACTGGAGACCGGGGAGCTGTTTTTT	CASVGLETGELFF
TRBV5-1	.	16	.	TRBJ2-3	TGCGCCAGCAGCCCACCCATGAGCCTCCCTGGGGATACGCAGTATTTT	CASSPPMSLPGDTQYF
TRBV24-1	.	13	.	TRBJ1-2	TGTGCCACCAGTGATTTTTTAGGGACGGGCTACACCTTC	CATSDFLGTGYTF
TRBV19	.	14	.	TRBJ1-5	TGTGCCAGTAGTATTGGTGGTAATCCTCAGCCCCAGCATTTT	CASSIGGNPQPQHF
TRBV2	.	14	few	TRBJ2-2	TGTGCCAGCAGTAATGACGTGAACACCGGGGAGCTGTTTTTT	CASSNDVNTGELFF
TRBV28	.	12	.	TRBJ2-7	TGTGCCAGCAGTCAAAGCTCCTACGAGCAGTACTTC	CASSQSSYEQYF
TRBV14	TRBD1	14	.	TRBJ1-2	TGTGCCAGCAGCAGGGACAGGGGATCCTATGGCTACACCTTC	CASSRDRGSYGYTF
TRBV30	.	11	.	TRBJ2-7	TGTGCCTGGAGTAATGGAAACGAGCAGTACTTC	CAWSNGNEQYF
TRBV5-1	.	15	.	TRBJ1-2	TGCGCCAGCAGTTATGAGACAGAGCGTTCCTATGGCTACACCTTC	CASSYETERSYGYTF
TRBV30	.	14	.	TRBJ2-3	TGTGCCTGCCACTCAGGGGCGGGAGCAGATACGCAGTATTTT	CACHSGAGADTQYF
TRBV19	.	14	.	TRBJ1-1	TGTGCCAGTAGTATAGTTTGGGAGAACACTGAAGCTTTCTTT	CASSIVWENTEAFF
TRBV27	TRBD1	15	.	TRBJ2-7	TGTGCCAGCAGTTTAATGGGACAGGGGTCCCACGAGCAGTACTTC	CASSLMGQGSHEQYF
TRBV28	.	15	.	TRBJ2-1	TGTGCCAGCCATTCGCGGGGAATCTCCTACAATGAGCAGTTCTTC	CASHSRGISYNEQFF
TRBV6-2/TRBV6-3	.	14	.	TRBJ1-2	TGTGCCAGCAGCCGGGTCACCACTAACTATGGCTACACCTTC	CASSRVTTNYGYTF
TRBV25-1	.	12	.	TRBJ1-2	TGTGCCACCTCCGGGACCCTAGGTGGCTACACCTTC	CATSGTLGGYTF
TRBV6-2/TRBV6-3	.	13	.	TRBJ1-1	TGTGCCAGCAGTTGGAAGGGAGAAACTGAAGCTTTCTTT	CASSWKGETEAFF
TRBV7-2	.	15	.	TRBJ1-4	TGTGCCAGCAGCTTAGGAGGGTCCACTAATGAAAAACTGTTTTTT	CASSLGGSTNEKLFF
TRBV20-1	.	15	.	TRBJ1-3	TGCAGTGCTAGTGTTGACAGTGTGAGTGGAAACACCATATATTTT	CSASVDSVSGNTIYF
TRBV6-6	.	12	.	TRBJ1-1	TGTGCCAGCAGTCAAGAGGTTCAAGAAGCTTTCTTT	CASSQEVQEAFF
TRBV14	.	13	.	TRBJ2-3	TGTGCCAGCAGCCAAGAAGCAGGGCTACGGCAGTATTTT	CASSQEAGLRQYF
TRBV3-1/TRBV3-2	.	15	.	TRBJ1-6	TGTGCCAGCAGCCAGATGACAGTGTCGAATTCACCCCTCCACTTT	CASSQMTVSNSPLHF
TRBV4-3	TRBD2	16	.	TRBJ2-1	TGCGCCAGCAGCCAAGATCGAGCTAGCGGGAGGAATGAGCAGTTCTTC	CASSQDRASGRNEQFF
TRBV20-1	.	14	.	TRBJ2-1	TGCAGTGCTAGTGTCCGGACCCACTACAATGAGCAGTTCTTC	CSASVRTHYNEQFF
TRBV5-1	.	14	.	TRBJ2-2	TGCGCCAGCAGCTTGCTAGCCCAAGGCGGGGAGCTGTTTTTT	CASSLLAQGGELFF
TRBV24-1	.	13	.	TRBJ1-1	TGTGCCACCAGTGAAGGACATGGTATTGAAGCTTTCTTT	CATSEGHGIEAFF
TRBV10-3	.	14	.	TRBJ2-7	TGTGCCATCAGTGGGTCTGGGGTAGGATACGAGCAGTACTTC	CAISGSGVGYEQYF
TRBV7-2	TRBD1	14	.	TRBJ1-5	TGTGCCAGCAGCCCCACAGGGGGGAATCAGCCCCAGCATTTT	CASSPTGGNQPQHF
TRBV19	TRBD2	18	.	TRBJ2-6	TGTGCCAGTAGTTTGAACGTAAAGCGGGGCTCTGGGGCCAACGTCCTGACTTTC	CASSLNVKRGSGANVLTF
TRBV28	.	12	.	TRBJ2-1	TGTGCCAGCTCGGGGACCCCAGCAGTACAGTTCTTC	CASSGTPAVQFF